The 21 T cell receptor beta chains presented below share a single source sample, sequenced in a study of blood T cell repertoires in COVID-19 (dated by TCRdb to 2019 to 2021). Library method: the immunoSEQ multiplex PCR assay. Sourced from immuneACCESS, this table was stored by TCRdb with only in-frame sequences that have V and J called. A share of the clones is absent; for the studies checked, an unresolved V gene accounts for under half, and the remainder has no known explanation. The table for this sample lists roughly 260,000 clones; around 87% of them were counted only once. About 2.5% of the sample belongs to the ten largest clones. The sample consisted of peripheral blood. Receptors originate from a woman aged 45-59 years with acute or convalescent COVID-19.

The chain uses TRBV10-3 and TRBJ1-4, with TRBD1 matching over 11 bases. In germline, CDR1 is ENHRY, CDR2 SYGVKD. The CDR3 totals 19 residues. With V trimmed by 2 bases and J by 1 base, 9 bases remained unmatched. CDR3 nucleotide sequence: TGTGCCATCAGTGAGGTTCCGGGACAGGGGGTTATAACTAATGAAAAACTGTTTTTT. It yields the protein CAISEVPGQGVITNEKLFF.

This chain uses TRBV28 with TRBJ2-1, with no clear D. V lost 6 bases to trimming and J lost 3 bases, with 9 bases between them. The germline V gene has CDR1 MDHEN and CDR2 SYDVKM. The CDR3 consists of 13 residues. This CDR3 reads CASRSDIYNEQFF. The CDR3 nucleotides are TGTGCCAGCAGATCAGACATCTACAATGAGCAGTTCTTC.

The chain couples TRBV4-2 to TRBJ2-7; TRBD1 agrees at 10 bases. This CDR3 region has 15 residues. CDR1 and CDR2 from the germline V gene are LGHNA and YNFKEQ. V shed 1 base and J 3 bases; nucleotides not matched to a gene: 3. The chain's CDR3 is CASSQAGQGIYEQYF. CDR3 bases: TGTGCCAGCAGCCAAGCGGGACAGGGGATCTACGAGCAGTACTTC.

In this sample, this clone turned up a few times. The V gene is TRBV5-4, the J gene TRBJ2-3, with TRBD2 as a possible D gene (6 bases). The germline V and J ends were trimmed by 4 bases and 2 bases, with 14 bases remaining between them. The CDR3 spans 15 residues. Germline V lookup: CDR1 SGHNT, CDR2 YYREEE (reference sequence). The CDR3: CASSPRERATDTQYF. For the CDR3, the DNA is TGTGCCAGCAGCCCTCGGGAGCGGGCCACAGATACGCAGTATTTT.

The chain combines TRBV7-9 with TRBJ1-5; D unresolved. V was pared by 1 base and J by 0 bases, with 13 bases between. Germline V gives CDR1 SEHNR, CDR2 FQNEAQ (reference sequence). This CDR3 is 17 amino acids long. CDR3 sequence: CASSLGEASGSNQPQHF. CDR3 bases: TGTGCCAGCAGCTTAGGGGAGGCATCCGGTAGCAATCAGCCCCAGCATTTT.

This clone was seen just once. The J gene is TRBJ1-3, the V gene TRBV29-1; D possibly corresponds to TRBD1 (6 bases). CDR3 length: 13 residues. Per germline, CDR1 SQVTM and CDR2 ANQGSEA. V was pared by 0 bases and J by 9 bases, with 12 bases between. CDR3 coding DNA: TGCAGCGTTGAAGATACCTTGGGGGCCACCATATATTTT. Protein sequence: CSVEDTLGATIYF.

The gene calls are TRBV24-1 and TRBJ1-4, with 12 bases matching TRBD1. The germline V gene encodes CDR1 KGHDR and CDR2 SFDVKD. V dropped 4 bases and J dropped 6; count of bases not matched to a gene: 11. The CDR3 has 18 amino acids. The chain's CDR3 is CATSDRPGTGGGDEKLFF. The DNA for the CDR3 is TGTGCCACCAGTGACCGTCCCGGGACAGGGGGCGGGGATGAAAAACTGTTTTTT.

This chain joins TRBV28 and TRBJ2-7; 11 bases match TRBD1. Germline V CDR1 and CDR2: MDHEN, SYDVKM. The CDR3 covers 14 residues. The V gene end was trimmed by 6 bases and the J gene end by 5 bases; junction bases not matched to a gene: 6. The CDR3 sequence: CASSTWTGGDEQYF. In DNA, the CDR3 is TGTGCCAGCAGCACCTGGACAGGGGGCGACGAGCAGTACTTC.

This clone was seen only once. The V and J genes are TRBV9 and TRBJ1-1, with 8 bases lining up with TRBD1. The germline gives CDR1 SGDLS, CDR2 YYNGEE. The ends lost 0 bases at V and 6 bases at J; junction bases unmatched: 10. The CDR3 is made up of 16 amino acids. CDR3 DNA: TGTGCCAGCAGCGTAGCACAGGGGGGCTGGGGATCTGAAGCTTTCTTT. It codes for CASSVAQGGWGSEAFF.

This chain uses TRBV6-5 with TRBJ1-1; tentatively, D is TRBD1 (5 bases). Germline V gene lookup returns CDR1 MNHEY and CDR2 SVGAGI. The V gene lost 7 bases and the J gene lost 5 bases, with 17 bases spanning the gap. The CDR3 runs to 14 residues. CDR3 nucleotide sequence: TGTGCCAGCACGTTCGGGGGTTTCCAAACTGAAGCTTTCTTT. Translated: CASTFGGFQTEAFF.

The rearrangement links TRBV28 to TRBJ1-5, with D possibly matching TRBD1 (6 bases). The CDR3 has 12 amino acids. The V gene lost 7 bases and the J gene lost 4 bases, with 8 bases spanning the gap. The germline V gene has CDR1 MDHEN and CDR2 SYDVKM. CDR3 loop: CASMQGNQPQHF. The CDR3, as DNA: TGTGCCAGCATGCAGGGGAATCAGCCCCAGCATTTT. The full variable domain, in which reference TRBV28 and TRBJ1-5 provide the parts outside the CDR3, is DVKVTQSSRYLVKRTGEKVFLECVQDMDHENMFWYRQDPGLGLRLIYFSYDVKMKEKGDIPEGYSVSREKKERFSLILESASTNQTSMYLCASMQGNQPQHFGDGTRLSIL.

The genes are TRBV13 and TRBJ2-1; 13 bases are shared with TRBD2. The CDR3 contains 16 residues. Germline CDR1 PRHDT, CDR2 FYEKMQ (reference sequence). The V and J ends lost 5 bases and 9 bases, in that order; junction bases with no gene match: 10. The CDR3 loop is CASSPRTSGSLGEQFF. The CDR3 DNA sequence: TGTGCCAGCAGCCCGAGGACTAGCGGGAGCTTGGGTGAGCAGTTCTTC.

The chain has TRBV7-8 and TRBJ2-7; 9 bases line up with TRBD1. Germline CDR1 is SGHVS and CDR2 is FQNEAQ. There are 16 residues in the CDR3. V gave up 0 bases and J gave up 5 bases; unmatched junction bases: 8. CDR3 nucleotide sequence: TGTGCCAGCAGCTTAGCCCCCCGGGACAGGGTCCACGAGCAGTACTTC. It translates to CASSLAPRDRVHEQYF.

In this sample, this clone turned up once. CDR3 nucleotides: TGTGCCAGCAGCCCCTCGTACAATCAGCCCCAGCATTTT. This translates into CASSPSYNQPQHF. This chain connects TRBV12-3 or TRBV12-4 to TRBJ1-5; D call uncertain. This CDR3 region has 13 residues. V shed 6 bases and J shed 3 bases, with 9 bases lying between them.

The CDR3 sequence: CASSQDSSDNEQFF. The CDR3, as DNA: TGCGCCAGCAGCCAAGATAGCTCGGACAATGAGCAGTTCTTC. The chain links TRBV4-3 to TRBJ2-1; D not resolved. The V gene's germline CDR1 is LGHNA and CDR2 YSLEER. The CDR3 totals 14 residues. The V end was cut by 0 bases, the J end by 5 bases, with 8 bases between.

The chain uses TRBV5-5 and TRBJ2-7, with D maybe TRBD1 (5 bases). The CDR3 covers 12 residues. V was clipped by 7 bases and J by 3 bases, with 11 bases between them. Germline V gives CDR1 SGHKS, CDR2 YYEKEE (reference sequence). The CDR3 DNA reads as TGTGCCAGCCATACAGGCTTCTACGAGCAGTACTTC. Residues: CASHTGFYEQYF.

The V and J genes are TRBV27 and TRBJ2-3, with 13 bases fitting TRBD2. This CDR3 is built from 16 residues. Germline V gene sequence: CDR1 MNHEY, CDR2 SMNVEV (reference sequence). After removal of 8 bases from V and 2 bases from J, the junction contained 7 bases not matched to a gene. Here the CDR3 DNA reads TGTGCCAGCCGTCCCGGACTAGCGGGAGCCACAGATACGCAGTATTTT. Encoded protein: CASRPGLAGATDTQYF.

V gene TRBV28 combines with J gene TRBJ1-1; a possible D gene is TRBD1 (5 bases). From germline, CDR1 is MDHEN and CDR2 SYDVKM. The CDR3 is 13 residues long. V was cut by 8 bases and J by 7 bases, with 17 bases left in between. In DNA, the CDR3 is TGTGCCAGCGCCTTGACAGCTTTGATTGAAGCTTTCTTT. Its translation is CASALTALIEAFF.

V is TRBV19 and J is TRBJ2-7; 13 bases agree with TRBD2. The V segment lost 3 bases and the J segment 5 bases; nucleotides outside the gene matches: 10. In germline, CDR1 is LNHDA, CDR2 SQIVND (reference sequence). This CDR3 is 17 amino acids long. The CDR3 sequence is CASSIIRTSGSSDEQYF. CDR3 in DNA: TGTGCCAGTAGTATCATTCGGACTAGCGGGAGTTCCGACGAGCAGTACTTC.

The rearrangement links TRBV2 to TRBJ1-2; tentative D call: TRBD1 (6 bases). V gave up 7 bases and J gave up 4 bases, with 22 bases separating them. Per germline, CDR1 SNHLY and CDR2 FYNNEI. The CDR3 is made up of 16 amino acids. The CDR3 bases are TGTGCCAGCAAGAGGACAGACATTATGAGGGGCTATGGCTACACCTTC. Translated: CASKRTDIMRGYGYTF.

The gene calls are TRBV19 and TRBJ2-7; 12 bases line up with TRBD2. Germline V CDR1 and CDR2: LNHDA, SQIVND (reference sequence). The J segment lost 7 bases and the V segment lost 5 bases, leaving 6 bases of the junction unmatched. The CDR3 is 14 amino acids. The CDR3 loop is CASSWTSGTGEQYF. The CDR3 DNA is TGTGCCAGTAGTTGGACTAGCGGGACTGGGGAGCAGTACTTC.